The clone carrying this TCR beta chain was seen at least ten times. The antigen is not known. TCR beta CDR3 region amplification was performed from RNA transcripts. Initially, a first-round RT-PCR of the TCR CDR3 employed the HTBI primer set. MiXCR, run by TCRdb on the multiplex PCR reads, gives a single entry per CDR3 protein. Among 300,000 to 500,000 distinct CDR3 sequences listed, 11% to 15% were seen once. The data originate from a study of T cells in Graves' hyperthyroidism and ophthalmopathy. Overall study: Peripheral blood was drawn at first diagnosis, prior to all treatment. Study outcomes and limitations: For ophthalmopathy, model prediction preceded onset by a median roughly 6.3 months.

Germline V lookup: CDR1 SGHAT, CDR2 FQDESV (reference sequence). The CDR3 length is 14 residues. The ends were cut back, 2 bases at V and 3 bases at J, with 11 bases in the middle. The sample consisted of blood. The TCR sequence derives from a man aged 45-65 years with Graves' ophthalmopathy. The chain combines TRBV11-1 with TRBJ2-7; D gene unclear. The CDR3 DNA sequence: TGTGCCAGCAGCTTAACGGATGCTAGCTACGAGCAGTACTTC. Its translation is CASSLTDASYEQYF.